A single sample gave rise to the 32 T cell receptor beta chains below, sequenced in a study of cytomegalovirus exposure and HLA in healthy donors (dated by TCRdb to between 2016 and 2019). Receptor amplification or capture employed the immunoSEQ multiplex PCR assay. A mixture of 60 forward primers for TCR Vbeta segments and 13 reverse primers for TCR Jbeta segments was used in the multiplex PCR. TCRdb mirrors the immuneACCESS table, restricted to in-frame sequences. Some clones are absent from its copies; in checked studies, under half trace to an unresolved V gene, and the reason for the others is unknown. The sample yields 100,000 to 150,000 clones; roughly 78% were counted once. The ten largest account for under 5% of the sample. The sample comprised PBMCs. The receptor source for this set is a man aged 25-45 years in good health and CMV-seronegative.

The chain has TRBV10-2 and TRBJ2-5; 11 nucleotides match TRBD2. The CDR3 extends over 15 amino acids. The germline gives CDR1 WSHSY, CDR2 SAAADI. The V gene end was trimmed by 5 bases and the J gene end by 2 bases; junction bases not matched to a gene: 4. The CDR3 spells CASSRVAGGQETQYF. CDR3 in DNA: TGCGCCAGCAGTAGAGTAGCGGGGGGGCAAGAGACCCAGTACTTC.

This clone was picked up one time. The rearrangement uses TRBV9 and TRBJ2-7; tentatively, D is TRBD1 (5 bases). Trimming stripped 0 bases from V and 3 bases from J, with 7 bases between. Germline V CDR1 and CDR2: SGDLS, YYNGEE. This CDR3 contains 13 residues. For the CDR3, the DNA is TGTGCCAGCAGCGTAGCCGACAGCTACGAGCAGTACTTC. Protein: CASSVADSYEQYF.

The J gene is TRBJ1-6, the V gene TRBV5-3; TRBD1 is a possible D gene (5 bases). TRBV5-3 is filed as an ORF, its function uncertain. The V end was cut by 0 bases, the J end by 9 bases, with 13 bases between. The CDR3 runs 15 residues. The CDR3 sequence is CARSLGRARISPLHF. The DNA of the CDR3 is TGTGCCAGAAGCTTGGGCAGGGCGCGAATTTCACCCCTCCACTTT.

The chain combines TRBV7-2 with TRBJ2-3, with TRBD2 matching 10 bases. CDR1 and CDR2 (germline): SGHTA, FQGNSA. CDR3 length: 13 residues. V was clipped by 6 bases and J by 7 bases; unmatched bases: 4. DNA for the CDR3: TGTGCCAGCAGACAAGCGGGGGGGTATACGCAGTATTTT. The encoded protein is CASRQAGGYTQYF.

The CDR3 sequence is CASSRGQDNSYEQYF. CDR3 in DNA: TGTGCCAGCAGCCGGGGACAGGACAACTCCTACGAGCAGTACTTC. V gene TRBV7-9 combines with J gene TRBJ2-5; 8 positions agree with TRBD1. The DNA end lines up better with TRBJ2-7; the J call may be wrong. In germline, CDR1 is SEHNR, CDR2 FQNEAQ (reference sequence). The CDR3 is made up of 15 amino acids.

This chain joins TRBV5-1 and TRBJ2-1; TRBD1 matches 11 bases. V was pared by 7 bases and J by 5 bases, with 14 bases of the junction left unmatched. The CDR3 runs 17 residues. Per germline, CDR1 SGHRS and CDR2 YFSETQ. The CDR3, as DNA: TGCGCCAGCGGACAGGGGGCTCCCTTTTCCCGTAACAATGAGCAGTTCTTC. The encoded protein is CASGQGAPFSRNNEQFF.

This clone was observed a handful of times. The chain is built from TRBV18 and TRBJ2-7; 9 positions match TRBD1. This CDR3 has 13 residues. V dropped 3 bases and J dropped 7; count of bases not matched to a gene: 4. Germline values: CDR1 KGHSH, CDR2 LQKENI. CDR3 nucleotide sequence: TGTGCCAGCTCACCGAGACAGGGGGAGGAGCAGTACTTC. Translation: CASSPRQGEEQYF.

This clone was seen more than once but under ten times. V usage is TRBV15 and J usage is TRBJ2-3; a weak D match, TRBD2 (7 bases). There are 13 residues in the CDR3. CDR1 and CDR2 from the germline V gene are LNHNV and YYDKDF (reference sequence). Trimming took off 3 bases at V and 5 bases at J, with 9 bases between the two ends. The CDR3 nucleotides read TGTGCCACCAGCAGGGGGGGGCAAGATACGCAGTATTTT. This encodes CATSRGGQDTQYF.

The table lists this clone with a few counts. The chain combines TRBV28 with TRBJ2-5; 7 nucleotides line up with TRBD1. The CDR3 sequence is 14 residues long. CDR1 MDHEN and CDR2 SYDVKM come from the germline V gene. V lost 1 base to trimming and J lost 4 bases; unmatched junction nucleotides: 3. This chain's CDR3 is CASSLSNRGETQYF. For the CDR3, the DNA is TGTGCCAGCAGTTTATCAAACAGGGGAGAGACCCAGTACTTC.

The genes are TRBV19 and TRBJ1-5, with D possibly matching TRBD1 (5 bases). V was shortened by 7 bases and J by 2 bases, with 24 bases between the two germline ends. Germline values: CDR1 LNHDA, CDR2 SQIVND (reference sequence). CDR3 length: 18 amino acids. The CDR3 coding sequence is TGTGCCAGTACCACCCATGGGGCGGGGGAATTTGGCAATCAGCCCCAGCATTTT. This codes for CASTTHGAGEFGNQPQHF.

The chain links TRBV30 to TRBJ1-2; no firm D call. The V end lost 4 bases, the J end lost 2 bases, and 17 bases lay between the germline ends. Germline loops: CDR1 GTSNPN, CDR2 SVGIG (reference sequence). The CDR3 consists of 15 residues. The CDR3 DNA sequence: TGTGCCTGGAATAGAGTCCGTAACGCGAACTATGGCTACACCTTC. It specifies CAWNRVRNANYGYTF.

This clone was picked up a small number of times. The chain has TRBV4-3 and TRBJ2-1; D is perhaps TRBD2 (8 bases). CDR3 length: 16 amino acids. The V end was cut by 5 bases, the J end by 1 base, with 15 bases between. Germline CDR1 is LGHNA and CDR2 is YSLEER. CDR3 sequence: CASSKGGGGSYNEQFF. CDR3 in DNA: TGCGCCAGCAGCAAAGGGGGCGGGGGGTCCTACAATGAGCAGTTCTTC.

The CDR3 bases are TGCGCCAGCAGCCCCCTGTTGGGTAGCGCCAGCACAGATACGCAGTATTTT. This encodes CASSPLLGSASTDTQYF. The chain recombines TRBV5-1 with TRBJ2-3; weak D call: TRBD2 (5 bases). The CDR3 is 17 residues long. V shed 4 bases and J shed 0 bases, with 18 bases lying between them. Germline loops: CDR1 SGHRS, CDR2 YFSETQ. Full variable domain (rest looked up from reference TRBV5-1 and TRBJ2-3): KAGVTQTPRYLIKTRGQQVTLSCSPISGHRSVSWYQQTPGQGLQFLFEYFSETQRNKGNFPGRFSGRQFSNSRSEMNVSTLELGDSALYLCASSPLLGSASTDTQYFGPGTRLTVL.

The rearrangement joins TRBV27 to TRBJ2-2; maybe TRBD1 (6 bases). CDR1 and CDR2 (germline): MNHEY, SMNVEV (reference sequence). Between the trimmed V and J ends, which lost 3 bases and 4 bases, there was a span of 12 bases. This CDR3 is 15 amino acids long. CDR3: CASSFIRGGTGELFF. CDR3 sequence (DNA): TGTGCCAGCAGTTTCATTCGAGGGGGCACCGGGGAGCTGTTTTTT.

The chain joins TRBV5-8 to TRBJ2-1; 8 bases map to TRBD1. The CDR3 extends over 16 amino acids. From germline, CDR1 is SGHTS and CDR2 YDEGEE. Germline trimming cut 4 bases from V and 1 base from J; bases unmatched to any gene: 7. The CDR3 nucleotides read TGTGCCAGCAGCCGGACAGGGAGTAGGTCCTACAATGAGCAGTTCTTC. Amino acid sequence: CASSRTGSRSYNEQFF. The variable domain in full, completed from reference TRBV5-8 and TRBJ2-1, reads EAGVTQSPTHLIKTRGQQATLRCSPISGHTSVYWYQQALGLGLQFLLWYDEGEERNRGNFPPRFSGRQFPNYSSELNVNALELEDSALYLCASSRTGSRSYNEQFFGPGTRLTVL.

The chain has TRBV2 and TRBJ2-5, with TRBD1 as a possible D gene (5 bases). Germline V gene lookup returns CDR1 SNHLY and CDR2 FYNNEI. The CDR3 spans 15 residues. V lost 1 base, J lost 3 bases, and 12 bases lay in between. CDR3 sequence: CASSEGTRVKETQYF. The CDR3 DNA sequence: TGTGCCAGCAGTGAAGGGACAAGGGTGAAAGAGACCCAGTACTTC.

This chain links TRBV18 with TRBJ1-1; D is ambiguous. Germline assignment: CDR1 KGHSH and CDR2 LQKENI. The CDR3 runs 17 residues. The V and J ends lost 0 bases and 5 bases respectively, with 19 bases between them. As DNA, the CDR3 is TGTGCCAGCTCACCACCGGGTACTACTTTTTCGTGGACTGAAGCTTTCTTT. It translates to CASSPPGTTFSWTEAFF.

V is TRBV23-1 and J is TRBJ2-7, with 7 bases matching TRBD2. TRBV23-1 is an open reading frame whose function is uncertain. CDR3 length: 14 residues. Trimming removed 4 bases from V and 4 bases from J; junction bases left unmatched: 7. The CDR3 loop reads CASSLTRREYEQYF. The CDR3 coding sequence is TGCGCCAGCAGTCTAACACGGCGGGAGTACGAGCAGTACTTC.

This chain connects TRBV7-3 to TRBJ2-3; 9 bases match TRBD2. The CDR3 is 17 amino acids. CDR1 SGHTA and CDR2 FQGTGA come from the germline V gene. The J segment lost 4 bases and the V segment lost 5 bases, leaving 13 bases of the junction unmatched. This chain's CDR3 is CASSPRALAGSPDTQYF. The CDR3 DNA reads as TGTGCCAGCAGCCCCAGGGCACTAGCGGGTAGTCCAGATACGCAGTATTTT.

This clone was detected only once. The gene calls are TRBV15 and TRBJ1-1, with D possibly being TRBD1 (5 bases). The CDR3 spans 15 residues. The germline CDR1 and CDR2 sequences are LNHNV and YYDKDF (reference sequence). Trimming took off 5 bases at V and 2 bases at J, with 15 bases between the two ends. CDR3 in DNA: TGTGCCACCAGCTCAGGGTGGGACTTCAACACTGAAGCTTTCTTT. Protein product: CATSSGWDFNTEAFF.

The V gene is TRBV28, the J gene TRBJ1-1; 7 bases fit TRBD1. Trimming at V came to 6 bases and at J to 6 bases, leaving 10 bases not matched to a gene. Per germline, CDR1 MDHEN and CDR2 SYDVKM. CDR3 size: 14 residues. CDR3 in DNA: TGTGCCAGCAGGTTAACAGGGGTGGACGCTGAAGCTTTCTTT. This translates into CASRLTGVDAEAFF.

This clone was observed once. The chain employs TRBV28 and TRBJ1-1; 7 bases match TRBD1. The CDR3 extends over 14 amino acids. CDR1 is MDHEN and CDR2 is SYDVKM in the germline V gene. J was trimmed by 0 bases and V by 5 bases; bases with no gene match: 3. This CDR3 reads CASSRTGVNTEAFF. In DNA form, the CDR3 reads TGTGCCAGCAGTCGCACAGGGGTGAACACTGAAGCTTTCTTT.

The chain uses TRBV23-1 and TRBJ2-7; 10 bases map to TRBD1. TRBV23-1 carries the ORF label, with uncertain function. V lost 9 bases to trimming and J lost 0 bases; unmatched junction nucleotides: 5. The CDR3 spans 14 residues. The CDR3 reads CASDRGLFSYEQYF. The CDR3 DNA reads TGCGCCAGTGACAGGGGGCTATTCTCCTACGAGCAGTACTTC.

J is TRBJ1-6 and V is TRBV2; D remains unclear. The germline V gene encodes CDR1 SNHLY and CDR2 FYNNEI. With 4 bases removed from V and 0 bases from J, the gap between germline ends came to 7 bases. The CDR3 covers 15 residues. Here the CDR3 reads CASSVASSYNSPLHF. CDR3 sequence (DNA): TGTGCCAGCAGTGTCGCCAGCTCCTATAATTCACCCCTCCACTTT.

The rearrangement uses TRBV19 and TRBJ1-1, with D possibly matching TRBD1 (5 bases). Germline CDR1 is LNHDA and CDR2 is SQIVND (reference sequence). This CDR3 has 13 residues. Trimming cost V 5 bases and J 6 bases, with 13 bases left between them. CDR3 sequence reads: CASSLMLGPEAFF. CDR3 bases: TGTGCCAGTAGTTTGATGCTGGGGCCTGAAGCTTTCTTT.

V usage is TRBV5-8 and J usage is TRBJ1-4, with D hard to call. Germline values: CDR1 SGHTS, CDR2 YDEGEE. Trimming pared 0 bases from V and 7 bases from J, leaving 10 bases between. This CDR3 is 14 amino acids long. The CDR3 DNA is TGTGCCAGCAGCTTGGTGGCGGGTTCTGAAAAACTGTTTTTT. Its protein product is CASSLVAGSEKLFF.

This chain links TRBV19 with TRBJ1-1, with 9 bases aligning to TRBD1. Germline-derived CDR1 and CDR2 are LNHDA and SQIVND (reference sequence). The trim removed 4 bases at V and 5 bases at J, leaving 5 bases unmatched. The CDR3 length is 14 residues. CDR3 residues: CASSTGQGRTEAFF. DNA for the CDR3: TGTGCCAGTAGTACCGGACAGGGGAGAACTGAAGCTTTCTTT.

The rearrangement links TRBV30 to TRBJ1-5; D possibly corresponds to TRBD1 (5 bases). From germline, CDR1 is GTSNPN and CDR2 SVGIG (reference sequence). The CDR3 loop spans 20 amino acids. Trimming shortened V by 0 bases and J by 0 bases, and 24 bases separated the two germline ends. CDR3 sequence reads: CAWSVRTWDNRGYSNQPQHF. CDR3 DNA: TGTGCCTGGAGTGTACGAACCTGGGATAATAGGGGATATAGCAATCAGCCCCAGCATTTT.

The CDR3 loop reads CASSRGEETGELFF. The CDR3 DNA sequence: TGTGCCAGCAGCCGGGGGGAGGAAACCGGGGAGCTGTTTTTT. V and J are TRBV4-2 and TRBJ2-2, with a tentative D call TRBD2 (6 bases). The CDR3 is 14 residues long. Trimming stripped 4 bases from V and 5 bases from J, with 11 bases between. Germline V gives CDR1 LGHNA, CDR2 YNFKEQ.

The chain carries TRBV30 and TRBJ2-7, with 9 bases identical to TRBD1. CDR1 and CDR2 (germline): GTSNPN, SVGIG (reference sequence). Germline trimming cut 0 bases from V and 8 bases from J; bases unmatched to any gene: 14. The CDR3 is 16 residues long. The CDR3 DNA sequence: TGTGCCTGGAGTGTAAATCTCGGGACAGGGAAGAATAAGCAGTACTTC. Protein: CAWSVNLGTGKNKQYF.

V usage is TRBV6-1 and J usage is TRBJ1-1, with 7 bases aligning to TRBD1. The germline V gene encodes CDR1 MNHNS and CDR2 SASEGT. V lost 7 bases and J lost 4; bases outside the gene matches: 12. The CDR3 loop spans 15 amino acids. The CDR3 reads CASTPAGGRGTEAFF. The DNA for the CDR3 is TGTGCCAGCACACCGGCAGGGGGACGAGGCACTGAAGCTTTCTTT.

This clone was observed a handful of times. The chain carries TRBV7-9 and TRBJ1-2; TRBD1 matches at 8 bases. Germline trimming cut 0 bases from V and 8 bases from J; bases unmatched to any gene: 5. The CDR3 is made up of 14 amino acids. Germline-derived CDR1 and CDR2 are SEHNR and FQNEAQ (reference sequence). CDR3 sequence (DNA): TGTGCCAGCAGCTTAGCGGACAGGGTGTGGGGCTACACCTTC. The encoded protein is CASSLADRVWGYTF. Looking up the rest from reference TRBV7-9 and TRBJ1-2 gives the full variable domain: DTGVSQNPRHKITKRGQNVTFRCDPISEHNRLYWYRQTLGQGPEFLTYFQNEAQLEKSRLLSDRFSAERPKGSFSTLEIQRTEQGDSAMYLCASSLADRVWGYTFGSGTRLTVV.